A selection of T cell receptor beta chains follows, all from one sample in a study of read filtering for tumor transcriptome and immune sequencing. TCRdb used MiXCR to reprocess the reads, holding one entry per CDR3 protein. The sample carries 20,000 to 30,000 distinct CDR3 sequences, about 22% recorded once. The specimen sequenced was a population of CD138-negative cells sorted from bone marrow. Receptor source: a donor at least 40 years old with multiple myeloma. The CDR3 runs from the conserved cysteine through the conserved F or W. D genes are given only for firm matches. Clone sizes are given selectively: once, few, many, or a class where the clone is expanded.

TRBD1,many,TRBV5-1,TRBJ1-1,TGCGCCAGCAGCATTGGGACAGCCAACACTGAAGCTTTCTTT,CASSIGTANTEAFF
-,many,TRBV6-1,TRBJ1-1,TGTGCCAGCCGCCTGCGAGCGGCTGCTGAAGCTTTCTTT,CASRLRAAAEAFF
TRBD1,few,TRBV19,TRBJ2-2,TGTGCCAGTAGTTCACAGGGGGCGCAAGGCGGGGAGCTGTTTTTT,CASSSQGAQGGELFF
-,-,TRBV20-1,TRBJ2-3,TGCAGTGCTAGAAGGGATTCAGATACGCAGTATTTT,CSARRDSDTQYF
-,-,TRBV20-1,TRBJ2-1,TGCAGTGCTAGAGATTTCCGAGAGATTGAGCAGTTCTTC,CSARDFREIEQFF
-,-,TRBV2,TRBJ1-1,TGTGCCTGTACCGCCAGGGTCCTGAACACTGAAGCTTTCTTT,CACTARVLNTEAFF
-,many,TRBV4-1,TRBJ2-1,TGCGCCAGCAGAAGCGGAACGGGGGGCAATAACAATGAGCAGTTCTTC,CASRSGTGGNNNEQFF
TRBD1,many,TRBV25-1,TRBJ2-7,TGTGCCAGCAGTGAATATCTGGGACAGCGCTACGAGCAGTACTTC,CASSEYLGQRYEQYF
-,-,TRBV5-4,TRBJ2-1,TGTGCCAGCAGCTCCGGGGGAAACAATGAGCAGTTCTTC,CASSSGGNNEQFF
-,many,TRBV4-1,TRBJ1-5,TGCGCCAGCAGCCATGGGGGGAGGCAGCCCCAGCATTTT,CASSHGGRQPQHF